Below, one TCR beta chain is given with its context. Its specificity is not known. This record belongs to a study of CD8+ T cells in alopecia areata. Background on the study: The authors scored treated patients' severity by affected scalp percentage. Study-wide points: Since there was just one nonresponder, nobody can yet say how baseline CD8+ expansion ties to response. Researchers report lesional scalp, most notably alopecia totalis/universalis, outstripped normal scalp in clonality.

The treatment here: oral pan-JAK inhibitor, 5-10 mg twice daily. Sequencing templates came from extracted RNA that was reverse transcribed into cDNA. TCRdb keeps only in-frame clones here, not all; method: immunoSEQ multiplex PCR. The top ten hold 11% to 15% of the sample, which has fewer than 200,000 clones, about 60% seen once. Specimen: CD4+ T cells sorted from blood, collected at week 24, from a patient treated with tofacitinib. The TCR sequence derives from a human donor with alopecia areata.

The CDR3 spells CASRALGVHNYGYTF. The DNA for the CDR3 is TGTGCCAGCAGGGCCTTAGGAGTCCATAACTATGGCTACACCTTC. The rearrangement uses TRBV6-5 and TRBJ1-2; D is unresolved. The length of the CDR3 is 15 residues. CDR1 and CDR2 from the germline V gene are MNHEY and SVGAGI. V gave up 6 bases and J gave up 1 base, with 15 bases separating them.